This T cell receptor (beta chain) is drawn from a study of OX40 agonist ivuxolimab in advanced cancers. Measured with immunoSEQ multiplex PCR; TCRdb has only the in-frame clones, and not every one. The table includes about 110,000 clones, approximately 90% detected once. Points from the study as a whole: Averaged across samples, CD8+ T cells carried more expanded clones than CD4+ did.

Per germline, CDR1 SGHVS and CDR2 FQNEAQ. Deletions cut 5 bases from V and 6 bases from J, with 12 bases between. This CDR3 has 13 amino acids. As regards this clone: Its antigen is unknown.

The TCR was taken from an adult with an advanced solid tumor such as melanoma, head and neck, liver or kidney cancer. The V gene is TRBV7-8, the J gene TRBJ2-3, with D perhaps TRBD2 (5 bases). This specimen was CD4+ or CD8+ T cells sorted from blood, taken in a trial of the OX40 agonist ivuxolimab. The CDR3 bases are TGTGCCAGCAGCCCCGGACTTAGGGATACGCAGTATTTT. Encoded protein: CASSPGLRDTQYF.